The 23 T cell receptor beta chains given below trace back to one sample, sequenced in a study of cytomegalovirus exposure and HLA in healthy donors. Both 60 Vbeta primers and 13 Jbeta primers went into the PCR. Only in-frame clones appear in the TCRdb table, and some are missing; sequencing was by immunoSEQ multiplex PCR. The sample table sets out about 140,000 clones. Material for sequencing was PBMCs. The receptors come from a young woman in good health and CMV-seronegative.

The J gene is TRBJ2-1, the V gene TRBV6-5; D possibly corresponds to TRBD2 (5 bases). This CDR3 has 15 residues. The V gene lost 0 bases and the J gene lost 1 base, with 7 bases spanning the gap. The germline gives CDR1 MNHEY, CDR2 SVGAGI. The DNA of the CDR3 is TGTGCCAGCAGTTACTCTCGGGATTCCTACAATGAGCAGTTCTTC. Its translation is CASSYSRDSYNEQFF.

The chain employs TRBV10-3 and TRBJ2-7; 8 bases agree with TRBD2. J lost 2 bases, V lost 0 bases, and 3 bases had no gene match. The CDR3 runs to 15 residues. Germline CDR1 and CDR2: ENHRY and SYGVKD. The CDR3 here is CAISESPSGPYEQYF. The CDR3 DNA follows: TGTGCCATCAGTGAGTCCCCTAGCGGGCCCTACGAGCAGTACTTC.

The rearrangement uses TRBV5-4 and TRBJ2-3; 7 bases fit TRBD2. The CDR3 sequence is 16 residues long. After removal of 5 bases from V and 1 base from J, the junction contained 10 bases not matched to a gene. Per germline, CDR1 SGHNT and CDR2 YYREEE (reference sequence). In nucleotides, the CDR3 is TGTGCCAGCAGGCCGGGGGGTACTCGGGGCACAGATACGCAGTATTTT. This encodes CASRPGGTRGTDTQYF. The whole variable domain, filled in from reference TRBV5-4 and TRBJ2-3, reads ETGVTQSPTHLIKTRGQQVTLRCSSQSGHNTVSWYQQALGQGPQFIFQYYREEENGRGNFPPRFSGLQFPNYSSELNVNALELDDSALYLCASRPGGTRGTDTQYFGPGTRLTVL.

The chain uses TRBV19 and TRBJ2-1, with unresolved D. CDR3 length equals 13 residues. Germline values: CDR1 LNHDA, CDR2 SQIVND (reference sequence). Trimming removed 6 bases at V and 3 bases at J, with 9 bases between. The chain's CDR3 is CASRQALYNEQFF. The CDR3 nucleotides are TGTGCCAGTAGGCAGGCTCTCTACAATGAGCAGTTCTTC.

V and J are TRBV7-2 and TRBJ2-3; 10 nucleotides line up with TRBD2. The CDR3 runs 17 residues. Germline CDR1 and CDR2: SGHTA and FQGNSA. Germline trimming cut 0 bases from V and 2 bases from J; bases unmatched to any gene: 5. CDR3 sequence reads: CASSLALAGGHTDTQYF. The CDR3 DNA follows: TGTGCCAGCAGCTTAGCCTTAGCGGGAGGACACACAGATACGCAGTATTTT.

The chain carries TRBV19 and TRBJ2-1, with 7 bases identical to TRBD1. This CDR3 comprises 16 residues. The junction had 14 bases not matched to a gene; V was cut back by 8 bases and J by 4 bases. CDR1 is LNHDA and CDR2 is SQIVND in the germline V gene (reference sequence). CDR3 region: CASALELGGAYNEQFF. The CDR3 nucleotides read TGTGCCAGTGCACTTGAATTAGGGGGCGCTTACAATGAGCAGTTCTTC.

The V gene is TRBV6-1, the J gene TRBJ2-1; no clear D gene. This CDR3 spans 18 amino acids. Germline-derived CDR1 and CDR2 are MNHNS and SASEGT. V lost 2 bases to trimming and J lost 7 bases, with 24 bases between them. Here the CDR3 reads CASSERSIGDGVGNEQFF. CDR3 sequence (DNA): TGTGCCAGCAGTGAAAGGTCGATAGGAGACGGCGTAGGTAATGAGCAGTTCTTC.

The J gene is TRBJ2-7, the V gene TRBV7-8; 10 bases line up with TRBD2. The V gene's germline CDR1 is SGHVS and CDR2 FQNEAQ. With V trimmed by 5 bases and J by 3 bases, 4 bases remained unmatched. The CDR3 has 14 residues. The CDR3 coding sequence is TGTGCCAGCAGCCTGAGGACTAGCGGCTACGAGCAGTACTTC. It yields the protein CASSLRTSGYEQYF.

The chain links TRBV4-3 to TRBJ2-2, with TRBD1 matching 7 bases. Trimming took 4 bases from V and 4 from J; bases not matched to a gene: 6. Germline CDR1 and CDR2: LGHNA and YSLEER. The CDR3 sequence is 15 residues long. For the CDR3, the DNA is TGCGCCAGCAGCCCCCGGACAGGAACCACCGGGGAGCTGTTTTTT. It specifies CASSPRTGTTGELFF.

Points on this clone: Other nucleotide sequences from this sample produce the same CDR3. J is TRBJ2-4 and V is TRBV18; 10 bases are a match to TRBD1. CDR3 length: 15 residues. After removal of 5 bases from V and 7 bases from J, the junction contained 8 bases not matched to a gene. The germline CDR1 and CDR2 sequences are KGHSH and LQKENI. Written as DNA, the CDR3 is TGTGCCAGCTCATCAGAGACAGGGGGCAAGAACATTCAGTACTTC. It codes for CASSSETGGKNIQYF.

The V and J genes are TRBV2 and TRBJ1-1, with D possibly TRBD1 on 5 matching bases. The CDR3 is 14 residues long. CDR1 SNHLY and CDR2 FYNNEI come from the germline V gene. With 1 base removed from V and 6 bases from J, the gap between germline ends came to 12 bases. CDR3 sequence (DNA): TGTGCCAGCAGTGAAGTCCCCCGGGGGGCTGAAGCTTTCTTT. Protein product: CASSEVPRGAEAFF.

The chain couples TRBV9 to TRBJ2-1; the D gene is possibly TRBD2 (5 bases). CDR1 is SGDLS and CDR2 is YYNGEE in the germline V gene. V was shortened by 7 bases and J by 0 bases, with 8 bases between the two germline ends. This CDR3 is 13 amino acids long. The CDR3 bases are TGTGCCAGCGGGAGTGGCTCCTACAATGAGCAGTTCTTC. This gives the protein CASGSGSYNEQFF.

CDR3 protein: CASSRQGAGGAYEQYF. The CDR3 coding sequence is TGTGCCAGCAGTAGACAGGGGGCCGGTGGTGCCTACGAGCAGTACTTC. V and J are TRBV28 and TRBJ2-7; 10 nucleotides agree with TRBD1. Germline CDR1 is MDHEN and CDR2 is SYDVKM. This CDR3 is built from 16 residues. Unmatched junction bases numbered 9, after V lost 5 bases and J lost 2 bases.

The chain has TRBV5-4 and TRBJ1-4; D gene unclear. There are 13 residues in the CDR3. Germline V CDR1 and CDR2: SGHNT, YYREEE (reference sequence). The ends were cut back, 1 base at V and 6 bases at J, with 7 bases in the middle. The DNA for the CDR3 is TGTGCCAGCAGCTTGAGAACGGATGAAAAACTGTTTTTT. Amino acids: CASSLRTDEKLFF.

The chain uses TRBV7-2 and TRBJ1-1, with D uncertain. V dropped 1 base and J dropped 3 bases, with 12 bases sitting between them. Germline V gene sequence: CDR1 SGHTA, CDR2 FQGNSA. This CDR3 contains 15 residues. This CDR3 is CASSLESGSDTEAFF. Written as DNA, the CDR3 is TGTGCCAGCAGCTTAGAAAGTGGGAGCGACACTGAAGCTTTCTTT.

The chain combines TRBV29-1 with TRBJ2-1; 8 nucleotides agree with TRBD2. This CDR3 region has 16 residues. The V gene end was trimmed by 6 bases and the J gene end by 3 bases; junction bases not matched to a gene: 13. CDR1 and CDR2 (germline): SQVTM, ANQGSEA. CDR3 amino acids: CSVAQGAGAYYNEQFF. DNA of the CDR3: TGCAGCGTCGCCCAAGGAGCGGGAGCTTACTACAATGAGCAGTTCTTC.

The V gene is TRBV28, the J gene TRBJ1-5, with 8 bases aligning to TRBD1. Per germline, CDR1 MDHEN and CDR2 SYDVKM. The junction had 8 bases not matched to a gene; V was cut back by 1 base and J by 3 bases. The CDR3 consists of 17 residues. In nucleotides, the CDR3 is TGTGCCAGCAGTTTATTTACGGGGGACAGGTCCAATCAGCCCCAGCATTTT. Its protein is CASSLFTGDRSNQPQHF.

CDR3 protein: CASSYRDTGELFF. CDR3 bases: TGTGCCAGCAGTTACCGGGACACCGGGGAGCTGTTTTTT. The V and J genes are TRBV6-5 and TRBJ2-2, with unresolved D. The CDR3 length is 13 residues. Germline CDR1 reads MNHEY; CDR2 reads SVGAGI. V lost 2 bases, J lost 3 bases, and 4 bases lay in between.

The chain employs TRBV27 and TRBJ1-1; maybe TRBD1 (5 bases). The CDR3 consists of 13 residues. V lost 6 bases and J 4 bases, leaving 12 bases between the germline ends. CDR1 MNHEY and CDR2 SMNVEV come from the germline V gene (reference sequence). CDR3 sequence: CASSRLGGTEAFF. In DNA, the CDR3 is TGTGCCAGCAGCAGACTCGGGGGCACTGAAGCTTTCTTT.

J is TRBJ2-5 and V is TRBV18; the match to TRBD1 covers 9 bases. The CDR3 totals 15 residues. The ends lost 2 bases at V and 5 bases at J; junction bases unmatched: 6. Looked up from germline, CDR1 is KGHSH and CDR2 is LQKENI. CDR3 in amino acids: CASSPGTGSGETQYF. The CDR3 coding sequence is TGTGCCAGCTCACCAGGGACAGGGAGCGGGGAGACCCAGTACTTC.

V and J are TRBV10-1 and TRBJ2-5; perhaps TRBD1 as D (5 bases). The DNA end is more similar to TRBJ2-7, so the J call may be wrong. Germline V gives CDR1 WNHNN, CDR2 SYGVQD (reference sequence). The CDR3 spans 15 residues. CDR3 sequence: CASSDATEQDYEQYF. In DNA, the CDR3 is TGCGCCAGCAGTGACGCAACGGAACAGGACTACGAGCAGTACTTC.

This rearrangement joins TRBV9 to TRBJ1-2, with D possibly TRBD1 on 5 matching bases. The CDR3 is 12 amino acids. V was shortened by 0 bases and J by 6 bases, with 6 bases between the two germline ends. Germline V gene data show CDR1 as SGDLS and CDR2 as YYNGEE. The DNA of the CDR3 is TGTGCCAGCAGCGTAGGGGGCAATGGCTACACCTTC. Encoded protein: CASSVGGNGYTF.

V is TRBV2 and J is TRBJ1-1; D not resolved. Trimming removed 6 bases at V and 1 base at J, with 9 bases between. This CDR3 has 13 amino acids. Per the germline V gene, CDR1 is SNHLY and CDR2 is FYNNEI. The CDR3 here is CASRADWNTEAFF. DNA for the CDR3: TGTGCCAGCAGAGCGGACTGGAACACTGAAGCTTTCTTT.